Following are 21 T cell receptor beta chains from one sample sequenced in a study of CXCR3-negative and CXCR3-positive naive CD8 T cells (dated by TCRdb to between 2018 and 2021). TCRdb records NextSeq 550 as the sequencer. The Human TCR Profiling Kit (MiLaboratory) was used to make UMI-labeled 5' RACE TRB cDNA libraries. Following reprocessing of the reads by TCRdb, the data hold one row per CDR3 protein sequence and no DNA is available. This sample's records show about 8,000 distinct CDR3 sequences. The ten most abundant clones make up about 2.4% of the sample. Sequences were obtained from naive CXCR3- CD8+ T cells from blood. The cell subset or site label here, explained by the study, means: CD45RO-CCR7+CD27+CD95- naive CD8+ T cells lacking CXCR3 (TNR3-). The source of these receptors is a human donor in good health. Some clones in this sample may be carry-over from other donors' samples.

The gene calls are TRBV29-1 and TRBJ2-3; the TCRdb call, TRBD1, lacks DNA for checking. From germline, CDR1 is SQVTM and CDR2 ANQGSEA. This CDR3 comprises 13 residues. CDR3 sequence reads: CSVEADRDLAQYF.

The V gene is TRBV28, the J gene TRBJ2-5; the D gene TCRdb calls, TRBD2, cannot be checked with no DNA. Germline CDR1 MDHEN, CDR2 SYDVKM. The CDR3 extends over 16 amino acids. The CDR3 protein is CASSFRRLAGGETQYF.

This chain uses TRBV7-9 with TRBJ2-7. Germline assignment: CDR1 SEHNR and CDR2 FQNEAQ (reference sequence). This CDR3 comprises 14 residues. CDR3: CASSRPESGYEQYF.

This chain connects TRBV12-5 to TRBJ2-1; TCRdb calls TRBD2, which cannot be checked without DNA. This CDR3 has 16 residues. The V gene's germline CDR1 is LGHNT and CDR2 FRNRAP. The chain's CDR3 is CASGLAPAGVYNEQFF.

The gene calls are TRBV10-2 and TRBJ1-1; lacking DNA, the TRBD1 call made by TCRdb goes unchecked. Germline V CDR1 and CDR2: WSHSY, SAAADI. The CDR3 is 14 amino acids. The CDR3 reads CASSLDRGYTEAFF.

The chain is built from TRBV28 and TRBJ2-3; TCRdb returns TRBD1, unconfirmable since there is no DNA. CDR3 length: 16 residues. Germline loops: CDR1 MDHEN, CDR2 SYDVKM. The CDR3 here is CASSHRTGFGTDTQYF.

This clonotype is labeled medium-sized (0.01 to 0.1%) based on frequency. The V call is TRBV4-3, the J call TRBJ2-1; lacking DNA, the TRBD1 call made by TCRdb goes unchecked. The length of the CDR3 is 15 residues. Germline-derived CDR1 and CDR2 are LGHNA and YSLEER. CDR3 residues: CASSQVGTGAHEQFF.

This chain connects TRBV12-5 to TRBJ2-3. Germline V lookup: CDR1 LGHNT, CDR2 FRNRAP. The CDR3 sequence is 13 residues long. The CDR3 reads CASGLKATDTQYF. The variable domain in full, with the rest retrieved from reference TRBV12-5 and TRBJ2-3, is DARVTQTPRHKVTEMGQEVTMRCQPILGHNTVFWYRQTMMQGLELLAYFRNRAPLDDSGMPKDRFSAEMPDATLATLKIQPSEPRDSAVYFCASGLKATDTQYFGPGTRLTVL.

The genes are TRBV29-1 and TRBJ2-2. The CDR3 is made up of 14 amino acids. In germline, CDR1 is SQVTM, CDR2 ANQGSEA. CDR3: CSVVVSMRPGELFF.

By frequency, this clonotype registers medium-sized. The chain is built from TRBV12-3 or TRBV12-4 and TRBJ1-1. The CDR3 length is 13 residues. CDR3 amino acids: CASSLERDTEAFF.

The V and J genes are TRBV4-3 and TRBJ1-4; TCRdb outputs TRBD1, but without DNA this stays unchecked. The CDR3 totals 15 residues. Germline values: CDR1 LGHNA, CDR2 YSLEER. CDR3 in amino acids: CASSRILAPNEKLFF.

This chain uses TRBV6-5 with TRBJ2-2; TCRdb calls TRBD1, which cannot be checked without DNA. Germline V gene data show CDR1 as MNHEY and CDR2 as SVGAGI. The CDR3 runs to 17 residues. The chain's CDR3 is CASSYTNRAERGGELFF.

The chain links TRBV5-1 to TRBJ2-1. CDR3 length: 15 residues. Per the germline V gene, CDR1 is SGHRS and CDR2 is YFSETQ. Here the CDR3 reads CASSSGTPSHNEQFF.

This sequence joins TRBV11-2 and TRBJ2-5. The V gene's germline CDR1 is SGHAT and CDR2 FQNNGV. CDR3 length equals 12 residues. CDR3: CASSLVQETQYF.

Judged by frequency, this clonotype is medium-sized. J is TRBJ2-7 and V is TRBV7-8; no DNA is available, so the TRBD1 call from TCRdb remains unchecked. Per germline, CDR1 SGHVS and CDR2 FQNEAQ. The CDR3 contains 13 residues. This chain's CDR3 is CASSSRDTYEQYF.

This clonotype ranks as medium-sized in terms of frequency. The chain has TRBV29-1 and TRBJ2-1; the TCRdb call, TRBD1, lacks DNA for checking. This CDR3 spans 13 amino acids. Germline lookup yields CDR1 SQVTM and CDR2 ANQGSEA. Here the CDR3 reads CSVGGGPYNEQFF.

V gene TRBV20-1 combines with J gene TRBJ1-2; TCRdb's assignment of TRBD1 cannot be checked, as there is no DNA. CDR1 and CDR2 (germline): DFQATT, SNEGSKA (reference sequence). This CDR3 has 16 amino acids. CDR3 region: CSARPRRKGADYGYTF.

The chain combines TRBV29-1 with TRBJ1-1. The CDR3 contains 13 residues. Germline V gene lookup returns CDR1 SQVTM and CDR2 ANQGSEA. CDR3 in amino acids: CSVENGEGTEAFF.

Its frequency marks this clonotype as medium-sized. This chain connects TRBV4-2 to TRBJ2-3; the TCRdb call, TRBD2, lacks DNA for checking. The germline CDR1 and CDR2 sequences are LGHNA and YNFKEQ. The CDR3 consists of 16 residues. CDR3 amino acids: CASSLGTRPTTDTQYF.

Frequency places this clonotype as medium-sized. V is TRBV28 and J is TRBJ2-2; TCRdb lists TRBD1, though no DNA is available to test this call. Germline assignment: CDR1 MDHEN and CDR2 SYDVKM. The CDR3 consists of 14 residues. The chain's CDR3 is CASSLTGLTGELFF.

Measured by frequency, this clonotype is medium-sized (0.01 to 0.1%). The chain uses TRBV12-3 or TRBV12-4 and TRBJ1-4; TCRdb's assignment of TRBD1 cannot be checked, as there is no DNA. This CDR3 is built from 14 residues. This CDR3 reads CATFSGTVNEKLFF.